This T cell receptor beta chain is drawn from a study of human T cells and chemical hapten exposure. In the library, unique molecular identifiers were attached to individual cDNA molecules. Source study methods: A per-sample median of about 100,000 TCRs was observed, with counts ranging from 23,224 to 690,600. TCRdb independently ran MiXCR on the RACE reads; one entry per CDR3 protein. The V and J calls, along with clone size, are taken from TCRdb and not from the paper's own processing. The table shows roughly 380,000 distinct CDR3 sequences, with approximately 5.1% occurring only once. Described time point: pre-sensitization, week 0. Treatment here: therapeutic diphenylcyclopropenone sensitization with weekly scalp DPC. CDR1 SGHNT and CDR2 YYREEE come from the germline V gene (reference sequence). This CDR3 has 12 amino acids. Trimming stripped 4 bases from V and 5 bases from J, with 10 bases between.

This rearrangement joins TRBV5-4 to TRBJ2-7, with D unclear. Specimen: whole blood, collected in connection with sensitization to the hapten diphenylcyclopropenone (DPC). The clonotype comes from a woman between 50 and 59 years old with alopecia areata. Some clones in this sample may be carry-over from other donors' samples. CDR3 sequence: CASSQINNEQYF. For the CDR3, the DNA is TGTGCCAGCAGCCAGATAAATAACGAGCAGTACTTC.